The clone carrying this TCR beta chain has more than one count but fewer than ten. MiXCR, run by TCRdb on the RT-PCR reads, gives a single entry per CDR3 protein. In the table there are about 700,000 distinct CDR3 sequences, around 14% of which are singletons. Trimming pared 3 bases from V and 4 bases from J, leaving 13 bases between. This CDR3 contains 14 residues. CDR1 DFQATT and CDR2 SNEGSKA come from the germline V gene (reference sequence). This receptor was taken from a female donor in good health, serving as a healthy control. The chain carries TRBV20-1 and TRBJ2-1, with D perhaps matching TRBD2 (6 bases). Sequenced material: memory CD4+ T cells from blood. The DNA of the CDR3 is TGCAGTGCTAGTCGGGGGAGTCGGTACAATGAGCAGTTCTTC. This codes for CSASRGSRYNEQFF.